The 6 T cell receptor beta chains below were found in one sample sequenced in a study of CD8 T cells in ankylosing spondylitis. TCRdb re-called the 5' RACE reads through MiXCR, storing one row per CDR3 protein. The sample has some 37,000 distinct CDR3 sequences; about 15% are singletons. The sample was blood. The source is a male donor with ankylosing spondylitis or in good health (not recorded which).

V gene TRBV29-1 combines with J gene TRBJ2-1; TRBD2 matches 10 bases. The germline V gene encodes CDR1 SQVTM and CDR2 ANQGSEA. V shed 4 bases and J 8 bases; nucleotides not matched to a gene: 8. CDR3 size: 14 residues. The DNA for the CDR3 is TGCAGCGTTGGTGTTAGCGGGGGGTCCCATGAGCAGTTCTTC. The encoded protein is CSVGVSGGSHEQFF.

The chain links TRBV6-5 to TRBJ2-1; TRBD2 agrees at 11 bases. This CDR3 contains 15 residues. Germline V gives CDR1 MNHEY, CDR2 SVGAGI. The V and J ends lost 6 bases and 7 bases, in that order; junction bases with no gene match: 8. CDR3: CASRSSLAGVNEQFF. CDR3 nucleotide sequence: TGTGCCAGCAGATCCTCACTAGCGGGAGTGAATGAGCAGTTCTTC.

Points on this clonotype: It may be a read error: a sequence one base away is much more abundant. The V call is TRBV5-1, the J call TRBJ2-5; D gene uncertain. Trimming cost V 2 bases and J 3 bases, with 2 bases left between them. This CDR3 has 11 amino acids. CDR1 is SGHRS, CDR2 YFSETQ, per germline. The CDR3 loop reads CASSFKETQYF. Here the CDR3 DNA reads TGCGCCAGCAGCTTCAAAGAGACCCAGTACTTC.

This rearrangement joins TRBV27 to TRBJ2-2; the match to TRBD1 covers 8 bases. Germline V gene data show CDR1 as MNHEY and CDR2 as SMNVEV (reference sequence). The CDR3 extends over 15 amino acids. The trim removed 5 bases at V and 5 bases at J, leaving 7 bases unmatched. The CDR3 nucleotides are TGTGCCAGCAGTGAGTACAGGGGGTCGACCGGGGAGCTGTTTTTT. Encoded protein: CASSEYRGSTGELFF.

This chain uses TRBV20-1 with TRBJ1-6; no clear D. Germline lookup yields CDR1 DFQATT and CDR2 SNEGSKA (reference sequence). This CDR3 has 15 residues. The V end lost 3 bases, the J end lost 7 bases, and 16 bases lay between the germline ends. The CDR3, as DNA: TGCAGTGCTAGCTTGGGATGGGAGGGCAATTCACCCCTCCACTTT. It yields the protein CSASLGWEGNSPLHF.

This clonotype was counted a few times. The rearrangement uses TRBV29-1 and TRBJ2-1; 9 bases are a match to TRBD1. V shed 2 bases, J shed 0 bases, and the junction held 5 bases outside the gene matches. Germline CDR1 and CDR2: SQVTM and ANQGSEA. CDR3 length: 16 amino acids. The CDR3 DNA reads as TGCAGCGTTGAAACAGGGGGCATGGGCTCCTACAATGAGCAGTTCTTC. This encodes CSVETGGMGSYNEQFF.